Presented here are 31 T cell receptor beta chains from one specimen sequenced in a study of cytomegalovirus exposure and HLA in healthy donors. The PCR had 60 Vbeta and 13 Jbeta primers. Produced via immunoSEQ multiplex PCR; TCRdb's table is partial and in-frame only. The sample carries over 150,000 clones, 75% to 85% recorded once. The source material was PBMCs. The receptor set was obtained from a man aged 25-45 years in good health and CMV-seronegative.

The V and J genes are TRBV19 and TRBJ1-1; the D is unclear. The CDR3 sequence is 14 residues long. Germline CDR1 reads LNHDA; CDR2 reads SQIVND (reference sequence). Trimming took off 2 bases at V and 5 bases at J, with 12 bases between the two ends. CDR3 in DNA: TGTGCCAGTAGTATAAAGCGGAGTGGGACTGAAGCTTTCTTT. It encodes CASSIKRSGTEAFF.

The rearrangement joins TRBV11-2 to TRBJ2-7, with D perhaps TRBD1 (6 bases). This CDR3 spans 14 amino acids. V lost 0 bases and J lost 1, with 7 bases in between. CDR1 is SGHAT, CDR2 FQNNGV, per germline. This CDR3 is CASSLDTGSYEQYF. As DNA, the CDR3 is TGTGCCAGCAGCTTAGATACAGGGTCCTACGAGCAGTACTTC.

The chain combines TRBV5-5 with TRBJ1-2; the D gene is possibly TRBD1 (6 bases). CDR1 is SGHKS, CDR2 YYEKEE, per germline (reference sequence). V shed 4 bases and J shed 8 bases, with 18 bases lying between them. The CDR3 runs to 14 residues. The CDR3 bases are TGTGCCAGCAGCCCGGCGGTGGGGGCAGGGGGCTACACCTTC. This encodes CASSPAVGAGGYTF.

A remark on this clone: The sample has other DNA sequences that encode this CDR3 too. The chain uses TRBV18 and TRBJ1-1, with a tentative D call TRBD1 (6 bases). The V end was cut by 6 bases, the J end by 6 bases, with 11 bases between. The CDR3 sequence is 12 residues long. From germline, CDR1 is KGHSH and CDR2 LQKENI. CDR3 amino acids: CASSPGASEAFF. The CDR3, as DNA: TGTGCCAGCTCGCCAGGGGCTTCTGAAGCTTTCTTT.

This clone was seen only a few times. This chain links TRBV5-1 with TRBJ1-2; D ambiguous. From germline, CDR1 is SGHRS and CDR2 YFSETQ. V lost 0 bases and J lost 1, with 4 bases in between. CDR3 size: 13 residues. In nucleotides, the CDR3 is TGCGCCAGCAGCTTGGCCGGTAACTATGGCTACACCTTC. Translation: CASSLAGNYGYTF.

CDR3 in amino acids: CATSLTGNTEAFF. DNA for the CDR3: TGTGCCACCAGCTTGACAGGGAACACTGAAGCTTTCTTT. The chain is built from TRBV15 and TRBJ1-1, with a possible D match to TRBD1 (6 bases). The length of the CDR3 is 13 residues. Germline CDR1 is LNHNV and CDR2 is YYDKDF (reference sequence). The ends were cut back, 5 bases at V and 1 base at J, with 8 bases in the middle.

The chain links TRBV5-1 to TRBJ2-1; 14 bases align to TRBD2. This CDR3 has 16 residues. The germline V gene has CDR1 SGHRS and CDR2 YFSETQ. V lost 4 bases to trimming and J lost 6 bases; unmatched junction nucleotides: 6. In DNA form, the CDR3 reads TGCGCCAGCAGCCCTCGACTAGCGGGGGGGGGCAATGAGCAGTTCTTC. This sequence encodes CASSPRLAGGGNEQFF.

The V and J genes are TRBV5-4 and TRBJ1-2; no reliable D call. This CDR3 is built from 13 residues. Per the germline V gene, CDR1 is SGHNT and CDR2 is YYREEE (reference sequence). Trimming took 3 bases from V and 0 from J, leaving 6 bases between them. CDR3 sequence: CASSSPANYGYTF. The CDR3 DNA reads TGTGCCAGCAGCTCCCCGGCTAACTATGGCTACACCTTC.

This clone was seen a handful of times. The chain is built from TRBV25-1 and TRBJ2-1, with D possibly TRBD2 on 6 matching bases. The germline V and J ends were trimmed by 1 base and 3 bases, with 13 bases remaining between them. This CDR3 spans 16 amino acids. The germline gives CDR1 MGHDK, CDR2 SYGVNS. CDR3 in amino acids: CASSEWRAVSYNEQFF. The CDR3 nucleotides are TGTGCCAGCAGTGAATGGAGGGCGGTCAGCTACAATGAGCAGTTCTTC. Full variable domain (outside the CDR3, taken from reference TRBV25-1 and TRBJ2-1): EADIYQTPRYLVIGTGKKITLECSQTMGHDKMYWYQQDPGMELHLIHYSYGVNSTEKGDLSSESTVSRIRTEHFPLTLESARPSHTSQYLCASSEWRAVSYNEQFFGPGTRLTVL.

The sample holds one count of this clone. V gene TRBV5-1 combines with J gene TRBJ2-7; D unclear. This CDR3 comprises 12 residues. CDR1 and CDR2 from the germline V gene are SGHRS and YFSETQ. V lost 2 bases, J lost 5 bases, and 8 bases lay in between. The CDR3: CASSFVGNEQYF. CDR3 bases: TGCGCCAGCAGCTTTGTTGGCAACGAGCAGTACTTC.

V and J are TRBV18 and TRBJ1-4; the D is unclear. Germline V CDR1 and CDR2: KGHSH, LQKENI. The V end was cut by 0 bases, the J end by 3 bases, with 5 bases between. CDR3 length equals 14 residues. This chain's CDR3 is CASSPPAPNEKLFF. The CDR3 DNA reads as TGTGCCAGCTCACCACCGGCCCCTAATGAAAAACTGTTTTTT.

The CDR3 spells CASSLGPQGYGGNTIYF. The DNA of the CDR3 is TGTGCCAGCAGCTTGGGCCCTCAGGGTTATGGTGGAAACACCATATATTTT. The rearrangement joins TRBV7-2 to TRBJ1-3; TRBD1 is a possible D gene (5 bases). CDR1 SGHTA and CDR2 FQGNSA come from the germline V gene. There are 17 residues in the CDR3. V was clipped by 3 bases and J by 3 bases, with 18 bases between them. Variable domain in full (rest from reference TRBV7-2 and TRBJ1-3): GAGVSQSPSNKVTEKGKDVELRCDPISGHTALYWYRQSLGQGLEFLIYFQGNSAPDKSGLPSDRFSAERTGGSVSTLTIQRTQQEDSAVYLCASSLGPQGYGGNTIYFGEGSWLTVV.

This chain links TRBV6-5 with TRBJ1-1, with D possibly matching TRBD1 (6 bases). Germline assignment: CDR1 MNHEY and CDR2 SVGAGI. V lost 8 bases to trimming and J lost 7 bases, with 14 bases between them. The CDR3 is 12 amino acids. CDR3 coding DNA: TGTGCCAGCTTCGCGGGGGCTAATGAAGCTTTCTTT. Translated, it gives CASFAGANEAFF.

The DNA for the CDR3 is TGTGCCAGCAGTTCTGAGATGGGGCGGGAGGTCTACGAGCAGTACTTC. Translation: CASSSEMGREVYEQYF. V gene TRBV27 combines with J gene TRBJ2-7; 8 bases match TRBD2. With 4 bases clipped from V and 3 bases from J, the junction kept 11 bases outside the gene matches. There are 16 residues in the CDR3. Germline values: CDR1 MNHEY, CDR2 SMNVEV (reference sequence).

The genes are TRBV28 and TRBJ2-1; D is possibly TRBD2 (6 bases). The CDR3 covers 15 residues. Trimming shortened V by 5 bases and J by 1 base, and 12 bases separated the two germline ends. From germline, CDR1 is MDHEN and CDR2 SYDVKM. The CDR3 DNA reads TGTGCCAGCAGTCTTACGCGGGGTTCCTACAATGAGCAGTTCTTC. Translated: CASSLTRGSYNEQFF.

V usage is TRBV11-2 and J usage is TRBJ2-1; 10 positions match TRBD2. Germline-derived CDR1 and CDR2 are SGHAT and FQNNGV. The CDR3 consists of 15 residues. V lost 5 bases and J lost 12; bases outside the gene matches: 13. The DNA for the CDR3 is TGTGCCAGCAGCCAGGCCAGCGGGGGGGCCGGGGGGCAGTTCTTC. This codes for CASSQASGGAGGQFF. Variable domain in full (rest from reference TRBV11-2 and TRBJ2-1): EAGVAQSPRYKIIEKRQSVAFWCNPISGHATLYWYQQILGQGPKLLIQFQNNGVVDDSQLPKDRFSAERLKGVDSTLKIQPAKLEDSAVYLCASSQASGGAGGQFFGPGTRLTVL.

In this sample, this clone turned up a few times. The chain joins TRBV30 to TRBJ2-7; D is perhaps TRBD2 (7 bases). CDR3 length equals 10 residues. Trimming removed 5 bases at V and 10 bases at J, with 12 bases between. Germline V gene lookup returns CDR1 GTSNPN and CDR2 SVGIG (reference sequence). The chain's CDR3 is CAWGEGHQYF. CDR3 in DNA: TGTGCCTGGGGGGAGGGACACCAGTACTTC.

The chain uses TRBV2 and TRBJ1-1, with a tentative D call TRBD1 (5 bases). CDR1 is SNHLY, CDR2 FYNNEI, per germline. The CDR3 sequence is 15 residues long. Trimming left V 4 bases short and J 1 base short, with 13 bases between. CDR3 sequence reads: CASSGQNLQNTEAFF. The CDR3 nucleotides are TGTGCCAGCAGTGGACAGAACCTGCAGAACACTGAAGCTTTCTTT.

The rearrangement uses TRBV29-1 and TRBJ2-4; 13 bases map to TRBD2. Germline-derived CDR1 and CDR2 are SQVTM and ANQGSEA. The CDR3 runs to 16 residues. Germline trimming cut 5 bases from V and 2 bases from J; bases unmatched to any gene: 6. CDR3 protein: CSVSGLAGETKNIQYF. As DNA, the CDR3 is TGCAGCGTTAGCGGACTAGCGGGAGAGACCAAAAACATTCAGTACTTC.

The chain links TRBV7-3 to TRBJ1-6; D call uncertain. Trimming shortened V by 8 bases and J by 3 bases, and 14 bases separated the two germline ends. Germline V CDR1 and CDR2: SGHTA, FQGTGA. CDR3 size: 15 residues. The CDR3 DNA follows: TGTGCCAGCTCTAGGTCTGAGGACTATAATTCACCCCTCCACTTT. Residues: CASSRSEDYNSPLHF.

V is TRBV2 and J is TRBJ1-2; D unclear. V was trimmed by 10 bases and J by 8 bases, leaving 20 bases between them. The CDR3 is 13 amino acids. Looked up from germline, CDR1 is SNHLY and CDR2 is FYNNEI. The CDR3 DNA follows: TGTGCCACCACCCACGCCGGGTTTGACGGCTACACCTTC. This codes for CATTHAGFDGYTF. Full variable domain (remainder filled in from reference TRBV2 and TRBJ1-2): EPEVTQTPSHQVTQMGQEVILRCVPISNHLYFYWYRQILGQKVEFLVSFYNNEISEKSEIFDDQFSVERPDGSNFTLKIRSTKLEDSAMYFCATTHAGFDGYTFGSGTRLTVV.

The chain recombines TRBV5-6 with TRBJ2-2, with 7 bases aligning to TRBD2. This CDR3 is 17 amino acids long. V shed 0 bases, J shed 1 base, and the junction held 6 bases outside the gene matches. CDR1 is SGHDT and CDR2 is YYEEEE in the germline V gene. The DNA of the CDR3 is TGTGCCAGCAGCTTGGGCCCCCTAGCGGTGAACACCGGGGAGCTGTTTTTT. Amino acid sequence: CASSLGPLAVNTGELFF. Together with reference TRBV5-6 and TRBJ2-2, the CDR3 gives the full variable domain: DAGVTQSPTHLIKTRGQQVTLRCSPKSGHDTVSWYQQALGQGPQFIFQYYEEEERQRGNFPDRFSGHQFPNYSSELNVNALLLGDSALYLCASSLGPLAVNTGELFFGEGSRLTVL.

This clone turned up a few times. The chain employs TRBV28 and TRBJ1-5; TRBD1 matches at 7 bases. The CDR3 extends over 13 amino acids. The J segment lost 5 bases and the V segment lost 6 bases, leaving 4 bases of the junction unmatched. In germline, CDR1 is MDHEN, CDR2 SYDVKM. The CDR3: CASSGGGHQPQHF. Written as DNA, the CDR3 is TGTGCCAGCAGCGGAGGGGGCCATCAGCCCCAGCATTTT.

The V gene is TRBV7-2, the J gene TRBJ1-5; D remains unclear. The germline V gene encodes CDR1 SGHTA and CDR2 FQGNSA. V lost 5 bases and J 11 bases, leaving 13 bases between the germline ends. The CDR3 has 12 residues. CDR3 DNA: TGTGCCAGCAGCGTCCTGTCCGGGTCCCAGCATTTT. Amino acid sequence: CASSVLSGSQHF.

The chain joins TRBV2 to TRBJ1-5; 11 positions match TRBD1. J gave up 9 bases and V 3 bases, and 4 bases lay outside the gene matches. The CDR3 extends over 14 amino acids. Germline assignment: CDR1 SNHLY and CDR2 FYNNEI. The CDR3 protein is CASSDGQGALPQHF. CDR3 nucleotide sequence: TGTGCCAGCAGTGACGGACAGGGGGCACTGCCCCAGCATTTT.

The CDR3 loop reads CASSLRGHGYEQYF. Written as DNA, the CDR3 is TGTGCCAGCAGCTTACGGGGACACGGCTACGAGCAGTACTTC. This chain connects TRBV7-2 to TRBJ2-7; tentative D call: TRBD1 (6 bases). The CDR3 has 14 amino acids. In germline, CDR1 is SGHTA, CDR2 FQGNSA. The ends were cut back, 2 bases at V and 3 bases at J, with 11 bases in the middle.

The chain links TRBV20-1 to TRBJ1-5, with 7 bases matching TRBD1. The CDR3 extends over 10 amino acids. Germline V CDR1 and CDR2: DFQATT, SNEGSKA (reference sequence). CDR3 in amino acids: CSTGDQPQHF. The CDR3 DNA reads as TGCTCCACAGGGGATCAGCCCCAGCATTTT.

CDR3 coding DNA: TGTGCCAGCAGTTATGCGACCCAGGTTGAGCAGTTCTTC. This sequence encodes CASSYATQVEQFF. This chain joins TRBV6-5 and TRBJ2-1; D not certain. CDR1 MNHEY and CDR2 SVGAGI come from the germline V gene. The V end lost 3 bases, the J end lost 9 bases, and 12 bases lay between the germline ends. The CDR3 is made up of 13 amino acids.

The V gene is TRBV5-4, the J gene TRBJ2-1, with 9 bases fitting TRBD2. Germline V gene sequence: CDR1 SGHNT, CDR2 YYREEE (reference sequence). The CDR3 totals 18 residues. V lost 2 bases to trimming and J lost 6 bases; unmatched junction nucleotides: 15. CDR3 bases: TGTGCCAGCAGCTTTGGGCTAGCGGGATGGGATTCGGGCAATGAGCAGTTCTTC. As protein: CASSFGLAGWDSGNEQFF.

This chain links TRBV30 with TRBJ2-5; TRBD2 matches at 8 bases. CDR1 is GTSNPN, CDR2 SVGIG, per germline (reference sequence). The V and J ends lost 0 bases and 2 bases, in that order; junction bases with no gene match: 11. The CDR3 covers 17 residues. As DNA, the CDR3 is TGTGCCTGGAGTGTGGGGCGGGAGGAGTTAGGGCAAGAGACCCAGTACTTC. It encodes CAWSVGREELGQETQYF.

The rearrangement joins TRBV28 to TRBJ1-5, with D maybe TRBD1 (6 bases). V lost 8 bases, J lost 3 bases, and 17 bases lay in between. The CDR3 extends over 15 amino acids. Germline CDR1 and CDR2: MDHEN and SYDVKM. CDR3 nucleotides: TGTGCCAGCTTTAACCGGGACAAACCCAATCAGCCCCAGCATTTT. Residues: CASFNRDKPNQPQHF.